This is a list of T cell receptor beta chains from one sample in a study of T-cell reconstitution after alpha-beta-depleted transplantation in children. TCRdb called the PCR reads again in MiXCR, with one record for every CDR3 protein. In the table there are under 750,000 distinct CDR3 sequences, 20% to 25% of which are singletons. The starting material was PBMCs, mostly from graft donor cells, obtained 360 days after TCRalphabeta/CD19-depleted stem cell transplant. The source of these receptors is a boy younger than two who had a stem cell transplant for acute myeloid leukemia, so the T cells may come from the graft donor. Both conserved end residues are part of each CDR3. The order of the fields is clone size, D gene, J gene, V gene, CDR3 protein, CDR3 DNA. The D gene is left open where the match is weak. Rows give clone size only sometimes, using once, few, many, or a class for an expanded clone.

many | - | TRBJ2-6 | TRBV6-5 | CASAGANVLTF | TGTGCCAGCGCTGGGGCCAACGTCCTGACTTTC
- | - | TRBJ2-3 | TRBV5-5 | CASSFIGQSQDTQYF | TGTGCCAGCAGCTTTATAGGACAGTCGCAGGATACGCAGTATTTT
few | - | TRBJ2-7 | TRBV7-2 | CASSSDRFYEQYF | TGTGCCAGCAGCTCTGACAGGTTCTACGAGCAGTACTTC
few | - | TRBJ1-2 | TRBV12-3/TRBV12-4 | CASSLVALGYGYTF | TGTGCCAGCAGTTTAGTTGCCCTCGGCTATGGCTACACCTTC
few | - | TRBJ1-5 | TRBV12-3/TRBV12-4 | CASSSFARQEKSNQPQHF | TGTGCCAGCAGTTCCTTCGCACGACAGGAGAAGAGCAATCAGCCCCAGCATTTT
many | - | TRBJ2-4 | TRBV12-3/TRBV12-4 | CASSLGGVGKNIQYF | TGTGCCAGCAGTTTAGGAGGGGTGGGCAAAAACATTCAGTACTTC
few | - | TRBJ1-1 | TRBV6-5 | CASSFNRNTEAFF | TGTGCCAGCAGTTTCAACAGGAACACTGAAGCTTTCTTT
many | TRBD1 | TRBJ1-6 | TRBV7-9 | CASSPVGTGPNSPLHF | TGTGCCAGCAGCCCTGTTGGGACAGGGCCTAATTCACCCCTCCACTTT
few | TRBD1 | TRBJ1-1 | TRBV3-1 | CACSQDVQGWDGTEAFF | TGTGCCTGCAGCCAAGACGTACAGGGGTGGGATGGTACTGAAGCTTTCTTT
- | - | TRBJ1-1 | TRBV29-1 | CSVKARRGTEAFF | TGCAGCGTTAAGGCGCGACGGGGCACTGAAGCTTTCTTT
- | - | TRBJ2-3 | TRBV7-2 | CASSLEGAIDTQYF | TGTGCCAGCAGCTTAGAAGGGGCGATAGATACGCAGTATTTT
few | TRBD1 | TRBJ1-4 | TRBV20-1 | CSAPHPGQGGEKLFF | TGCAGTGCCCCTCACCCGGGACAGGGCGGGGAAAAACTGTTTTTT
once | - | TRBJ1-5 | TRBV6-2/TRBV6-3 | CASSYVGGNQPQHF | TGTGCCAGCAGTTACGTGGGGGGCAATCAGCCCCAGCATTTT
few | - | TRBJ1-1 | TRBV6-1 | CASTPIGGGMNTEAFF | TGTGCCAGCACCCCCATAGGGGGAGGCATGAACACTGAAGCTTTCTTT
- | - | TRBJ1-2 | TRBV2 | CASRNDRHLPYGYTF | TGTGCCAGCAGAAACGACAGGCACCTTCCCTATGGCTACACCTTC
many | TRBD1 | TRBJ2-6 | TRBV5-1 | CASSWGTGGSGANVLTF | TGCGCCAGCAGCTGGGGGACAGGGGGCTCTGGGGCCAACGTCCTGACTTTC
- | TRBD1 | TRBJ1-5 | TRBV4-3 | CASSWDRWQPQHF | TGCGCCAGCAGCTGGGACAGGTGGCAGCCCCAGCATTTT
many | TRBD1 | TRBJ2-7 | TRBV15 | CATRLGTGPPYEQYF | TGTGCCACCAGATTAGGGACAGGGCCACCCTACGAGCAGTACTTC
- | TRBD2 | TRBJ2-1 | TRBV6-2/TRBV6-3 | CASSYEAGVRNEQFF | TGTGCCAGCAGTTACGAAGCGGGGGTGAGGAATGAGCAGTTCTTC
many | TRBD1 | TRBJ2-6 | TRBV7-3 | CASRYYRGPSGANVLTF | TGTGCCAGCAGGTATTACAGGGGTCCCTCTGGGGCCAACGTCCTGACTTTC
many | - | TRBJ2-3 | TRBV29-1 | CSGDGSGDTQYF | TGCAGCGGGGACGGCTCCGGAGATACGCAGTATTTT
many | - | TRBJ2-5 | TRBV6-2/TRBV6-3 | CASRRTATGETQYF | TGTGCCAGCAGGCGGACAGCGACCGGGGAGACCCAGTACTTC
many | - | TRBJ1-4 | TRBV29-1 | CSARGSTNEKLFF | TGCAGCGCCAGGGGCTCAACTAATGAAAAACTGTTTTTT
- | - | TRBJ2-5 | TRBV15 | CATSRKAAEETQYF | TGTGCCACCAGCAGAAAGGCGGCCGAAGAGACCCAGTACTTC
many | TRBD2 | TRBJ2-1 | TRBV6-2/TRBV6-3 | CASSYSAGGYNEQFF | TGTGCCAGCAGCTACTCCGCGGGGGGGTACAATGAGCAGTTCTTC
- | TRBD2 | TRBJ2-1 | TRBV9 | CASSSRSLAGSYNEQFF | TGTGCCAGCAGCTCCCGATCTCTAGCGGGCTCCTACAATGAGCAGTTCTTC
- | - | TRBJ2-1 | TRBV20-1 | CSAIPSSYNEQFF | TGCAGTGCTATCCCCTCCTCCTACAATGAGCAGTTCTTC
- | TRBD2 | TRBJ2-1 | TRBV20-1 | CSARDRLAGDYNEQFF | TGCAGTGCTAGAGATCGACTAGCGGGGGATTACAATGAGCAGTTCTTC
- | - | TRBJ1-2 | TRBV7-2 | CASSPRQAYGYTF | TGTGCCAGCAGCCCCCGACAGGCCTATGGCTACACCTTC
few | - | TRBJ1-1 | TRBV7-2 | CASSLGLRGEAFF | TGTGCCAGCAGCTTAGGTCTAAGGGGAGAAGCTTTCTTT